One and the same sample provided the 22 T cell receptor beta chains below, sequenced in a study of T cells after yellow fever vaccination. TCRdb reprocessed the 5' RACE reads with MiXCR, giving one entry per CDR3 protein. The table records just over 300,000 distinct CDR3 sequences, 3.6% of them present only once. Sequenced material: PBMCs, taken on the day of the yellow fever booster vaccination. The receptor set was obtained from a man younger than 30 who received the YFV17D yellow fever vaccine.

This clonotype was seen a handful of times. The chain couples TRBV6-5 to TRBJ2-7, with TRBD1 identical over 7 bases. CDR1 is MNHEY and CDR2 is SVGAGI in the germline V gene. The CDR3 runs 13 residues. The V segment lost 8 bases and the J segment 4 bases; nucleotides outside the gene matches: 8. The CDR3 bases are TGTGCCAGCTCCGGGACAGTTCCTTACGAGCAGTACTTC. Protein: CASSGTVPYEQYF.

This clonotype was seen many times. The chain links TRBV4-1 to TRBJ2-1, with 13 bases aligning to TRBD2. The germline V gene encodes CDR1 MGHRA and CDR2 YSYEKL. The CDR3 spans 17 residues. J lost 0 bases, V lost 2 bases, and 1 base had no gene match. Written as DNA, the CDR3 is TGCGCCAGCAGCCAAACTAGCGGGGGGGCCTCCTACAATGAGCAGTTCTTC. Encoded protein: CASSQTSGGASYNEQFF.

This clonotype has a handful of counts. This chain links TRBV12-3 or TRBV12-4 with TRBJ1-1; maybe TRBD1 (5 bases). V was pared by 7 bases and J by 10 bases, with 22 bases between. The CDR3 contains 14 residues. The CDR3 DNA reads TGTGCCAGCACCAGGGACCTACCCCCCGTTCCAGCTTTCTTT. This gives the protein CASTRDLPPVPAFF.

This clonotype was detected only a few times. The J gene is TRBJ2-3, the V gene TRBV29-1; perhaps TRBD2 as D (6 bases). The germline V and J ends were trimmed by 5 bases and 9 bases, with 18 bases remaining between them. The CDR3 contains 13 residues. CDR1 is SQVTM, CDR2 ANQGSEA, per germline. In nucleotides, the CDR3 is TGCAGCGTTAAGTGGAGGGTAGGGGCGACGCAGTATTTT. As protein: CSVKWRVGATQYF.

This clonotype has at least ten counts. The DNA for the CDR3 is TGTGCCAGCAGCTTGGCGGACAACTCTGGGGCCAACGTCCTGACTTTC. Its translation: CASSLADNSGANVLTF. This chain uses TRBV5-5 with TRBJ2-6; tentatively, D is TRBD1 (5 bases). Germline lookup yields CDR1 SGHKS and CDR2 YYEKEE (reference sequence). Trimming removed 0 bases at V and 0 bases at J, with 7 bases between. The CDR3 has 16 residues.

This clonotype was counted only a few times. The genes are TRBV12-3 or TRBV12-4 and TRBJ2-5, with 10 nucleotides matching TRBD1. The CDR3 has 15 amino acids. The V segment lost 6 bases and the J segment 4 bases; nucleotides outside the gene matches: 8. The CDR3 bases are TGTGCCAGCAGCCAGACAGGGGGCGGGGGAGAGACCCAGTACTTC. As protein: CASSQTGGGGETQYF.

The sample holds many counts of this clonotype. The chain recombines TRBV12-3 or TRBV12-4 with TRBJ1-1, with D possibly TRBD1 on 5 matching bases. The CDR3 spans 15 residues. V lost 5 bases and J lost 1, with 14 bases in between. This CDR3 reads CASSPHGASNTEAFF. The CDR3 region has the DNA TGTGCCAGCAGTCCCCACGGGGCCTCGAACACTGAAGCTTTCTTT.

This clonotype was observed at least ten times. The chain's CDR3 is CASSSPYSYEQYV. CDR3 nucleotides: TGTGCCAGCAGTTCACCGTATTCCTACGAGCAGTACGTC. The V call is TRBV6-2 or TRBV6-3, the J call TRBJ2-7; D is unresolved. This CDR3 is built from 13 residues. Germline assignment: CDR1 MNHEY and CDR2 SVGEGT. V lost 4 bases to trimming and J lost 1 base, with 8 bases between them.

This clonotype has only a few counts. The V call is TRBV7-2, the J call TRBJ2-5; 8 bases are shared with TRBD2. V trimming: 1 base; J trimming: 2 bases; junction bases outside the gene matches: 6. The CDR3 has 16 amino acids. Germline assignment: CDR1 SGHTA and CDR2 FQGNSA. The CDR3 region has the DNA TGTGCCAGCAGCTTAGGCGCGGGGGGCCTACAAGAGACCCAGTACTTC. This codes for CASSLGAGGLQETQYF.

Only a few counts were recorded for this clonotype. The rearrangement joins TRBV2 to TRBJ1-2; D gene uncertain. The length of the CDR3 is 12 residues. Germline CDR1 SNHLY, CDR2 FYNNEI. Trimming shortened V by 1 base and J by 4 bases, and 4 bases separated the two germline ends. CDR3 region: CASSEVGYGYTF. CDR3 nucleotides: TGTGCCAGCAGTGAAGTGGGCTATGGCTACACCTTC.

This clonotype was observed many times. The J gene is TRBJ2-5, the V gene TRBV20-1; the match to TRBD2 covers 10 bases. Looked up from germline, CDR1 is DFQATT and CDR2 is SNEGSKA (reference sequence). J lost 2 bases, V lost 4 bases, and 7 bases had no gene match. CDR3 length: 15 amino acids. CDR3 loop: CSANTAGGVQETQYF. In nucleotides, the CDR3 is TGCAGTGCTAATACAGCGGGGGGGGTACAAGAGACCCAGTACTTC.

This clonotype was seen ten or more times. This rearrangement joins TRBV10-2 to TRBJ2-3; no definite D call. The CDR3 runs 14 residues. CDR1 is WSHSY and CDR2 is SAAADI in the germline V gene. The ends were cut back, 4 bases at V and 1 base at J, with 9 bases in the middle. CDR3 bases: TGCGCCAGCAGTGGCCCCGGCGGCACAGATACGCAGTATTTT. This translates into CASSGPGGTDTQYF.

This clonotype was seen repeatedly, ten times or more. The V and J genes are TRBV5-6 and TRBJ2-2; 9 bases match TRBD1. CDR3 length equals 18 residues. V lost 3 bases to trimming and J lost 0 bases; unmatched junction nucleotides: 9. Per the germline V gene, CDR1 is SGHDT and CDR2 is YYEEEE. The CDR3 region is CASSSEDRGPPNTGELFF. The DNA for the CDR3 is TGTGCCAGCAGCTCCGAGGACAGGGGTCCCCCGAACACCGGGGAGCTGTTTTTT. Using reference TRBV5-6 and TRBJ2-2 for the parts outside the CDR3, the full variable domain is DAGVTQSPTHLIKTRGQQVTLRCSPKSGHDTVSWYQQALGQGPQFIFQYYEEEERQRGNFPDRFSGHQFPNYSSELNVNALLLGDSALYLCASSSEDRGPPNTGELFFGEGSRLTVL.

The chain is built from TRBV13 and TRBJ2-2, with D hard to call. Germline V gene lookup returns CDR1 PRHDT and CDR2 FYEKMQ (reference sequence). Between the trimmed V and J ends, which lost 5 bases and 11 bases, there was a span of 9 bases. The CDR3 sequence is 11 residues long. The CDR3 region has the DNA TGTGCCAGCAGCGTGACCAAAGAGCTGTTTTTT. Translated, it gives CASSVTKELFF.

The chain employs TRBV7-2 and TRBJ2-7; no definite D call. The V gene lost 0 bases and the J gene lost 0 bases, with 3 bases spanning the gap. The CDR3 is 13 residues long. The germline gives CDR1 SGHTA, CDR2 FQGNSA. CDR3 sequence reads: CASSLAASYEQYF. As DNA, the CDR3 is TGTGCCAGCAGCTTAGCCGCCTCCTACGAGCAGTACTTC.

The chain joins TRBV7-2 to TRBJ2-5, with 7 bases that match TRBD2. J gave up 5 bases and V 3 bases, and 9 bases lay outside the gene matches. Germline V gives CDR1 SGHTA, CDR2 FQGNSA. CDR3 length: 15 residues. The CDR3 loop reads CASSFQRGDMETQYF. The CDR3 DNA follows: TGTGCCAGCAGCTTCCAACGGGGGGATATGGAGACCCAGTACTTC.

This clonotype was picked up many times. This chain uses TRBV28 with TRBJ1-2, with 8 nucleotides matching TRBD1. CDR3 length: 13 amino acids. Germline lookup yields CDR1 MDHEN and CDR2 SYDVKM. J was trimmed by 6 bases and V by 3 bases; bases with no gene match: 3. The CDR3 is CASSLTGENGYTF. The CDR3 DNA sequence: TGTGCCAGCAGTTTGACAGGGGAGAATGGCTACACCTTC.

This clonotype showed up just a few times. The genes are TRBV14 and TRBJ2-7; D not certain. Germline loops: CDR1 SGHDN, CDR2 FVKESK. The CDR3 length is 14 residues. The V end was cut by 1 base, the J end by 2 bases, with 9 bases between. The CDR3 DNA reads TGTGCCAGCAGCCAAGGTAGGACGGCCTACGAGCAGTACTTC. This encodes CASSQGRTAYEQYF.

The chain carries TRBV18 and TRBJ2-4, with no clear D. Germline CDR1 reads KGHSH; CDR2 reads LQKENI. V lost 3 bases, J lost 0 bases, and 12 bases lay in between. This CDR3 region has 16 residues. The CDR3 nucleotides are TGTGCCAGCTCACCGTCCGTCAACCTAGCCAAAAACATTCAGTACTTC. It encodes CASSPSVNLAKNIQYF.

J is TRBJ1-2 and V is TRBV15, with 8 bases lining up with TRBD1. Germline V gene lookup returns CDR1 LNHNV and CDR2 YYDKDF (reference sequence). J was trimmed by 8 bases and V by 4 bases; bases with no gene match: 15. The CDR3 totals 16 residues. As DNA, the CDR3 is TGTGCCACCAGCACAGATGGGACAGGCAGATTTAGGGGCTACACCTTC. Residues: CATSTDGTGRFRGYTF.

This clonotype was picked up many times. This chain links TRBV12-3 or TRBV12-4 with TRBJ2-2; possibly TRBD1 for D (7 bases). Trimming shortened V by 4 bases and J by 4 bases, and 13 bases separated the two germline ends. CDR3 length: 15 amino acids. CDR3 region: CASSWAGGLTGELFF. The DNA of the CDR3 is TGTGCCAGCAGTTGGGCAGGGGGACTCACCGGGGAGCTGTTTTTT.

This clonotype was seen repeatedly, ten times or more. The chain has TRBV20-1 and TRBJ2-7, with 8 bases identical to TRBD1. The germline CDR1 and CDR2 sequences are DFQATT and SNEGSKA (reference sequence). This CDR3 is built from 13 residues. J lost 2 bases, V lost 6 bases, and 6 bases had no gene match. The CDR3 spells CSARDRMTYEQYF. In DNA, the CDR3 is TGCAGTGCCCGGGACAGGATGACCTACGAGCAGTACTTC.